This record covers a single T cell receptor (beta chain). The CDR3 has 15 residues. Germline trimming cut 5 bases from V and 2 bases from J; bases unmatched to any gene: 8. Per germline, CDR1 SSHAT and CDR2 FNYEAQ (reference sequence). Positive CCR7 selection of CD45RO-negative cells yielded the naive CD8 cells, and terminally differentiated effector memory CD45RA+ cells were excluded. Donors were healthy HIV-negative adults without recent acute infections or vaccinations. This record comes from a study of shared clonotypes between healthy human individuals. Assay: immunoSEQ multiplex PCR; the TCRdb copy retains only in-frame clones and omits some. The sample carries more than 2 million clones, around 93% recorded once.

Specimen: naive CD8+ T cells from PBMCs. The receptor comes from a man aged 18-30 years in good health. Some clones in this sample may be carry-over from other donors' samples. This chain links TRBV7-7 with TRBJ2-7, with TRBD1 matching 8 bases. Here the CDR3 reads CASSPGTGEAYEQYF. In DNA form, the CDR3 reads TGTGCCAGCAGCCCTGGGACAGGAGAAGCCTACGAGCAGTACTTC.